Shown below are 2 T cell receptor beta chains from a single sample sequenced in a study of shared clonotypes between healthy human individuals. Sequencing used immunoSEQ multiplex PCR; TCRdb keeps in-frame clones, though not all of them. Among about 700,000 clones listed, less than 85% were seen once. Sequences were obtained from memory CD4+ T cells sorted from blood. Noted subset: CD45RA-negative fraction. The receptors derive from a woman aged 25 to 39 in good health.

V is TRBV28 and J is TRBJ1-1; the match to TRBD1 covers 7 bases. The J segment lost 1 base and the V segment lost 5 bases, leaving 7 bases of the junction unmatched. There are 15 residues in the CDR3. Germline V lookup: CDR1 MDHEN, CDR2 SYDVKM. The CDR3 is CASSLPRQGNTEAFF. The CDR3 DNA follows: TGTGCCAGCAGTCTACCCAGACAGGGGAACACTGAAGCTTTCTTT. The full variable domain, its missing parts supplied by reference TRBV28 and TRBJ1-1, is DVKVTQSSRYLVKRTGEKVFLECVQDMDHENMFWYRQDPGLGLRLIYFSYDVKMKEKGDIPEGYSVSREKKERFSLILESASTNQTSMYLCASSLPRQGNTEAFFGQGTRLTVV.

The CDR3 loop reads CASSSRSGGRKETQYF. The CDR3 DNA sequence: TGTGCCAGCAGTTCGAGGTCGGGAGGGCGCAAAGAGACCCAGTACTTC. The rearrangement uses TRBV2 and TRBJ2-5, with 8 bases matching TRBD2. Germline loops: CDR1 SNHLY, CDR2 FYNNEI. The J segment lost 3 bases and the V segment lost 5 bases, leaving 11 bases of the junction unmatched. The CDR3 runs 16 residues.